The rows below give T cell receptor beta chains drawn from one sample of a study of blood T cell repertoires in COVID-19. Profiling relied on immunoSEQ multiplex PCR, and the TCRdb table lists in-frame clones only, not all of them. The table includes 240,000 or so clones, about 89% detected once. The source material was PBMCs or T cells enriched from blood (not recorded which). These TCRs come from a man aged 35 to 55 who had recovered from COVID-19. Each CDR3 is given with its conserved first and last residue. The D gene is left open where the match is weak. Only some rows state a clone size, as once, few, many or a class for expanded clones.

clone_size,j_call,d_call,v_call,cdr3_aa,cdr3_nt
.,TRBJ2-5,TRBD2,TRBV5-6,CASKSTGGLARPRETQYF,TGTGCCAGCAAATCTACCGGTGGACTAGCGCGCCCTCGGGAGACCCAGTACTTC
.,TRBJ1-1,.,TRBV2,CARTGVNTEAFF,TGTGCCAGAACAGGAGTGAACACTGAAGCTTTCTTT
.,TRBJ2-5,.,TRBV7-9,CASSLGSVETQYF,TGTGCCAGCAGCTTAGGTAGCGTGGAGACCCAGTACTTC
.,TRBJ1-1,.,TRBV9,CASSSQEMNTEAFF,TGTGCCAGCAGCTCACAGGAGATGAACACTGAAGCTTTCTTT
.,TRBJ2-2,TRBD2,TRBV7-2,CASSPTGLAGGRGGELFF,TGTGCCAGCAGCCCAACCGGACTAGCGGGAGGGCGGGGCGGGGAGCTGTTTTTT
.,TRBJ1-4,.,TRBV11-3,CASSLDPDDSNEKLFF,TGTGCCAGCAGCTTAGATCCAGACGACTCCAATGAAAAACTGTTTTTT
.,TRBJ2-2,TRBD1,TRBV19,CASSMGTGQAGELFF,TGTGCCAGTAGTATGGGGACAGGGCAAGCCGGGGAGCTGTTTTTT
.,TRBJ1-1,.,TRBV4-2,CASSQEGGARTEAFF,TGTGCCAGCAGCCAAGAGGGGGGGGCTAGGACTGAAGCTTTCTTT
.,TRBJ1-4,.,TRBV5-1,CASSRDFNEKLFF,TGCGCCAGCTCCAGGGACTTTAATGAAAAACTGTTTTTT
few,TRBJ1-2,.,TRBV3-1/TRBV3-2,CASSFLGTLPYTF,TGTGCCAGCAGCTTTCTAGGGACATTACCCTACACCTTC
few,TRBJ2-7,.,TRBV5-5,CASSPDLGRFTYEQYF,TGTGCCAGCAGCCCGGATTTGGGGAGATTCACCTACGAGCAGTACTTC
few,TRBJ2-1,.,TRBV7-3,CASSVPGQDNEQFF,TGTGCCAGCAGCGTCCCGGGACAAGACAATGAGCAGTTCTTC
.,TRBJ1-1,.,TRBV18,CASSPPGNTEAFF,TGTGCCAGCTCACCCCCAGGGAACACTGAAGCTTTCTTT
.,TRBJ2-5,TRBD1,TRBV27,CASSPYDRGKETQYF,TGTGCCAGCAGTCCGTATGACAGGGGAAAAGAGACCCAGTACTTC
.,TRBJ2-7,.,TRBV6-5,CASSRKIDYTYEQYF,TGTGCCAGCAGTAGAAAGATTGACTATACCTACGAGCAGTACTTC
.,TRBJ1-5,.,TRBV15,CATSRVSSGGAPQHF,TGTGCCACCAGCAGAGTTTCTTCAGGAGGGGCTCCCCAGCATTTT
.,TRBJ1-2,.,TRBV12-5,CASGLPLTGDGGYTF,TGTGCTAGTGGTTTACCCCTGACGGGGGACGGTGGCTACACCTTC
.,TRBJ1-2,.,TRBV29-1,CSASQVGDYGYTF,TGCAGCGCCTCTCAAGTAGGGGACTATGGCTACACCTTC
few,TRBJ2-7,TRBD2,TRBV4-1,CASSDELAGSSYEQYF,TGCGCCAGCAGCGACGAACTAGCGGGAAGCTCCTACGAGCAGTACTTC
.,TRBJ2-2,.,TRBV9,CASSERPNTGELFF,TGTGCCAGCAGCGAGCGGCCGAACACCGGGGAGCTGTTTTTT
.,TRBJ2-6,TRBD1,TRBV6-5,CASKPMGQGSTF,TGTGCCAGCAAACCAATGGGACAGGGCTCTACTTTC
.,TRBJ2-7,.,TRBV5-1,CASSLAASSGYEQYF,TGCGCCAGCAGCTTGGCGGCTAGCTCAGGCTACGAGCAGTACTTC
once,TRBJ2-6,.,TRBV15,CATSRDHSGANVLTF,TGTGCCACCAGCAGAGATCACTCTGGGGCCAACGTCCTGACTTTC
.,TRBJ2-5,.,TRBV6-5,CASSYIKGYQETQYF,TGTGCCAGCAGTTATATTAAGGGGTACCAAGAGACCCAGTACTTC
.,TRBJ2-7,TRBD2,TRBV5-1,CASSPGGLAGGQLYEQYF,TGCGCCAGCAGCCCTGGCGGCTTAGCGGGGGGTCAACTCTACGAGCAGTACTTC
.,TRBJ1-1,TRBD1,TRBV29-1,CSVIGQALNTEAFF,TGCAGCGTTATTGGACAGGCCCTGAACACTGAAGCTTTCTTT
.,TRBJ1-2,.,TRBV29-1,CSVEFGGAKGYTF,TGCAGCGTTGAATTTGGGGGGGCGAAAGGCTACACCTTC
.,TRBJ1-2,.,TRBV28,CASSHQYGYTF,TGTGCCAGCAGTCACCAGTATGGCTACACCTTC
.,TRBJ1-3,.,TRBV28,CASRGSDTSGNTIYF,TGTGCCAGCAGGGGATCGGACACCTCTGGAAACACCATATATTTT
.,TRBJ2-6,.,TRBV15,CATSREEVGRDRGGANVLTF,TGTGCCACCAGCAGAGAGGAAGTTGGGCGGGACCGGGGAGGGGCCAACGTCCTGACTTTC
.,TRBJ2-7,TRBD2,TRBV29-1,CSVGTSGTYEQYF,TGCAGCGTTGGAACTAGCGGGACCTACGAGCAGTACTTC
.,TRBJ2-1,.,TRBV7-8,CASSITGPDEQFF,TGTGCCAGCAGTATCACAGGGCCCGATGAGCAGTTCTTC
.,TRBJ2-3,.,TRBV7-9,CASSSRVTDTQYF,TGTGCCAGCAGCTCCCGCGTAACAGATACGCAGTATTTT
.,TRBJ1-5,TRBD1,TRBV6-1,CASSAPGQGAHSNQPQHF,TGTGCCAGCAGTGCTCCAGGACAGGGGGCTCATAGCAATCAGCCCCAGCATTTT
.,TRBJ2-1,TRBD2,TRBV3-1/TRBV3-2,CASSQRGSGGDQTGQFF,TGTGCCAGCAGCCAACGGGGAAGCGGGGGGGACCAGACAGGGCAGTTCTTC
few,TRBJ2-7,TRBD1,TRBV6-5,CASSSTGTGKYEQYF,TGTGCCAGCAGTTCAACCGGGACAGGAAAATACGAGCAGTACTTC
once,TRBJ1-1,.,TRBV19,CASSIHRNRVENTEAFF,TGTGCCAGTAGCATCCACCGCAACAGGGTAGAGAACACTGAAGCTTTCTTT
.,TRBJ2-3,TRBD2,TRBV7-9,CASSGRGGLTDTQYF,TGTGCCAGCAGCGGGCGGGGGGGCCTCACAGATACGCAGTATTTT
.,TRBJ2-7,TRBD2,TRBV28,CASSRSGSHNYEQYF,TGTGCCAGCAGCCGGAGCGGGAGCCACAACTACGAGCAGTACTTC
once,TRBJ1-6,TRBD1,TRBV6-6,CASTKGRGGLSPLHF,TGTGCCAGCACCAAAGGACGAGGGGGCCTGTCACCCCTCCACTTT
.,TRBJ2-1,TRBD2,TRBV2,CASRRGNEQFF,TGTGCCAGTAGGCGGGGGAATGAGCAGTTCTTC